A selection of T cell receptor beta chains follows, all from one sample in a study of metastatic and nonmetastatic thyroid tumors. With MiXCR, TCRdb reprocessed the PCR reads. The data contain more than 25,000 clones, 20% of them singletons. Sequenced: blood. These receptors were taken from a male donor with papillary thyroid cancer or a benign thyroid nodule (not recorded which). Some clones in this sample may be carry-over from other donors' samples. The CDR3 runs from the conserved cysteine through the conserved F or W. A D gene is named only where the DNA matches it firmly. Expanded clones get a size class; other rows say once, few or many, or leave the size out.

D gene: NA
clone size: once
V gene: TRBV6-1
J gene: TRBJ2-1
CDR3 protein: CASMETEYIEQFF
CDR3 DNA: TGTGCCAGCATGGAGACTGAATACATTGAGCAGTTCTTC

D gene: TRBD1
clone size: many
V gene: TRBV30
J gene: TRBJ1-1
CDR3 protein: CACRRDSNTEAFF
CDR3 DNA: TGTGCCTGTCGCCGGGACAGTAACACTGAAGCTTTCTTT

D gene: TRBD2
clone size: NA
V gene: TRBV28
J gene: TRBJ2-3
CDR3 protein: CASSFLAGVGSTQSF
CDR3 DNA: TGTGCCAGCAGTTTCCTCGCGGGAGTGGGGAGTACGCAGTCTTTT

D gene: NA
clone size: few
V gene: TRBV28
J gene: TRBJ1-6
CDR3 protein: CASSSAGDNSPLHF
CDR3 DNA: TGTGCCAGCAGCTCCGCAGGAGATAATTCACCCCTCCACTTT

D gene: TRBD2
clone size: many
V gene: TRBV4-2
J gene: TRBJ2-3
CDR3 protein: CASSHSGGASFTDTQYF
CDR3 DNA: TGTGCCAGCAGCCATAGCGGGGGGGCGTCTTTCACAGATACGCAGTATTTT

D gene: NA
clone size: many
V gene: TRBV4-1
J gene: TRBJ1-1
CDR3 protein: CASSQDPLVHTEAFF
CDR3 DNA: TGCGCCAGCAGCCAGGATCCTTTGGTTCACACTGAAGCTTTCTTT

D gene: TRBD2
clone size: many
V gene: TRBV11-1
J gene: TRBJ2-3
CDR3 protein: CASSPSGTSSTDTQYF
CDR3 DNA: TGTGCCAGCAGCCCATCCGGGACTAGCAGCACAGATACGCAGTATTTT

D gene: TRBD1
clone size: many
V gene: TRBV27
J gene: TRBJ2-5
CDR3 protein: CASSPIRTGETQYF
CDR3 DNA: TGTGCCAGCAGCCCAATCCGGACAGGGGAGACCCAGTACTTC

D gene: TRBD1
clone size: many
V gene: TRBV28
J gene: TRBJ1-5
CDR3 protein: CASSPGGDGNQPQHF
CDR3 DNA: TGTGCCAGCAGTCCAGGGGGGGATGGCAATCAGCCCCAGCATTTT

D gene: NA
clone size: many
V gene: TRBV20-1
J gene: TRBJ1-4
CDR3 protein: CSAREGRGATNEKLFF
CDR3 DNA: TGCAGTGCTAGAGAGGGACGGGGTGCAACTAATGAAAAACTGTTTTTT

D gene: TRBD1
clone size: many
V gene: TRBV7-3
J gene: TRBJ1-2
CDR3 protein: CASSQGGSIYGYTF
CDR3 DNA: TGTGCCAGCAGTCAGGGGGGGTCAATCTATGGCTACACCTTC

D gene: TRBD1
clone size: many
V gene: TRBV28
J gene: TRBJ2-7
CDR3 protein: CASSSPGQTYEQYF
CDR3 DNA: TGTGCCAGCAGTTCCCCGGGACAGACCTACGAGCAGTACTTC

D gene: TRBD2
clone size: NA
V gene: TRBV20-1
J gene: TRBJ2-7
CDR3 protein: CIAIDPRTSNYKQYF
CDR3 DNA: TGCATTGCTATTGACCCCAGGACTAGCAACTACAAGCAGTATTTC

D gene: NA
clone size: NA
V gene: TRBV6-2/TRBV6-3
J gene: TRBJ2-7
CDR3 protein: CASSIRTTYEQYF
CDR3 DNA: TGTGCCAGCAGTATCAGGACGACCTACGAGCAGTACTTC

D gene: NA
clone size: many
V gene: TRBV7-8
J gene: TRBJ1-2
CDR3 protein: CASSPYQERGGYTF
CDR3 DNA: TGTGCCAGCAGCCCTTATCAGGAGCGTGGAGGCTACACCTTC

D gene: NA
clone size: many
V gene: TRBV2
J gene: TRBJ1-1
CDR3 protein: CARGTPNTEAFF
CDR3 DNA: TGTGCCAGGGGGACCCCGAACACTGAAGCTTTCTTT

D gene: NA
clone size: many
V gene: TRBV11-3
J gene: TRBJ1-6
CDR3 protein: CASSLDGQLNNSPLHF
CDR3 DNA: TGTGCCAGCAGCTTAGATGGGCAGTTGAATAATTCACCCCTCCACTTT

D gene: NA
clone size: many
V gene: TRBV3-1
J gene: TRBJ1-4
CDR3 protein: CASSQVIQGGKLFF
CDR3 DNA: TGTGCCAGCAGCCAAGTGATTCAGGGAGGAAAACTGTTTTTT

D gene: TRBD1
clone size: many
V gene: TRBV7-2
J gene: TRBJ1-2
CDR3 protein: CASSLSPQGALNYGYTF
CDR3 DNA: TGTGCCAGCAGCTTATCGCCACAGGGGGCGCTTAACTATGGCTACACCTTC

D gene: TRBD1
clone size: many
V gene: TRBV2
J gene: TRBJ2-4
CDR3 protein: CASSGGQGKYF
CDR3 DNA: TGTGCCAGCAGCGGCGGACAGGGAAAGTACTTC

D gene: NA
clone size: many
V gene: TRBV2
J gene: TRBJ1-1
CDR3 protein: CASMPGLRGLNTEAFF
CDR3 DNA: TGTGCCAGCATGCCCGGGTTAAGGGGGTTGAACACTGAAGCTTTCTTT

D gene: NA
clone size: many
V gene: TRBV7-9
J gene: TRBJ2-7
CDR3 protein: CASSRGGIKGEQYF
CDR3 DNA: TGTGCCAGCAGCCGCGGGGGCATAAAGGGGGAGCAGTACTTC

D gene: NA
clone size: NA
V gene: TRBV6-5
J gene: TRBJ1-2
CDR3 protein: CASSFSGDGHYGYTF
CDR3 DNA: TGTGCCAGCAGTTTCTCCGGGGACGGGCACTATGGCTACACCTTC

D gene: NA
clone size: many
V gene: TRBV6-1
J gene: TRBJ1-3
CDR3 protein: CASTDPFDGNTIYF
CDR3 DNA: TGTGCCAGTACCGACCCGTTTGATGGAAACACCATATATTTT

D gene: NA
clone size: few
V gene: TRBV12-3/TRBV12-4
J gene: TRBJ2-1
CDR3 protein: CASSLQLREIRNEQFF
CDR3 DNA: TGTGCCAGCAGTTTACAGCTCAGGGAGATCAGAAATGAGCAGTTCTTC